The next 3 T cell receptor beta chains were all read from a single sample in a study of T cell clonotyping in hematopoietic cell transplantation. Some clones are missing from TCRdb's copy, which holds only in-frame ones; the method was immunoSEQ multiplex PCR. This table has 10,000 to 15,000 clones, approximately 90% appearing once. The sequencing input was peripheral blood mononuclear cells. The origin of the receptors is a woman in her forties or fifties in good health. Some clones in this sample may be carry-over from other donors' samples.

The chain links TRBV2 to TRBJ2-3; 8 nucleotides agree with TRBD1. Trimming at V came to 0 bases and at J to 9 bases, leaving 5 bases not matched to a gene. Looked up from germline, CDR1 is SNHLY and CDR2 is FYNNEI. CDR3 length equals 14 residues. Here the CDR3 DNA reads TGTGCCAGCAGTGAAGCTCTAGGACAGGGAACGCAGTATTTT. It yields the protein CASSEALGQGTQYF.

This clone was recorded once. CDR3 nucleotide sequence: TGTGCCAGCCTAACAGGGCAGGTAGCCAAAAACATTCAGTACTTC. Encoded protein: CASLTGQVAKNIQYF. V and J are TRBV2 and TRBJ2-4; D is perhaps TRBD1 (6 bases). Trimming took 8 bases from V and 0 from J, leaving 14 bases between them. CDR3 length: 15 residues. Germline V CDR1 and CDR2: SNHLY, FYNNEI.

V usage is TRBV7-6 and J usage is TRBJ2-7; no firm D call. V gave up 0 bases and J gave up 3 bases, with 9 bases separating them. Germline V CDR1 and CDR2: SGHVS, FNYEAQ. The CDR3 length is 14 residues. The CDR3, as DNA: TGTGCCAGCAGCTTAGCAGGGTCCCACTACGAGCAGTACTTC. It specifies CASSLAGSHYEQYF.